The 21 T cell receptor beta chains in this list originate from one sample, sequenced in a study of shared clonotypes between healthy human individuals. Profiled with immunoSEQ multiplex PCR; TCRdb holds only in-frame clones, not every one. This table holds about 2,100,000 clones, about 92% found once. Naive-designated CD8 cells lacked CD45RO, were positively enriched for CCR7, and omitted terminally differentiated effector memory CD45RA+ cells. The sample was naive CD8+ T cells from PBMCs. These TCRs come from a man aged 18 to 35 in good health. Some clones in this sample may be carry-over from other donors' samples.

The gene calls are TRBV7-9 and TRBJ2-7; 7 positions agree with TRBD1. V dropped 4 bases and J dropped 0; count of bases not matched to a gene: 9. CDR1 and CDR2 from the germline V gene are SEHNR and FQNEAQ (reference sequence). The CDR3 consists of 16 residues. This chain's CDR3 is CASSWNRGESSYEQYF. In DNA form, the CDR3 reads TGTGCCAGCAGCTGGAACAGGGGCGAGAGCTCCTACGAGCAGTACTTC.

The CDR3 sequence: CASSFPRVKETQYF. In DNA form, the CDR3 reads TGTGCCAGCAGTTTCCCCAGGGTTAAAGAGACCCAGTACTTC. The chain joins TRBV28 to TRBJ2-5; D is perhaps TRBD1 (5 bases). V was cut by 3 bases and J by 3 bases, with 11 bases left in between. There are 14 residues in the CDR3. Germline-derived CDR1 and CDR2 are MDHEN and SYDVKM.

The chain is built from TRBV4-1 and TRBJ2-5, with 9 nucleotides matching TRBD2. Trimming cost V 0 bases and J 3 bases; bases outside gene matches: 14. This CDR3 is 19 amino acids long. Germline V gene sequence: CDR1 MGHRA, CDR2 YSYEKL. DNA for the CDR3: TGCGCCAGCAGCCAAGAACTCTGGGTAGCGGGAGAGTATGAAGAGACCCAGTACTTC. It specifies CASSQELWVAGEYEETQYF.

The chain joins TRBV6-5 to TRBJ2-7; perhaps TRBD2 as D (5 bases). From germline, CDR1 is MNHEY and CDR2 SVGAGI. The CDR3 is 13 residues long. Trimming cost V 6 bases and J 7 bases, with 16 bases left between them. This chain's CDR3 is CASSQLRGAEQYF. DNA of the CDR3: TGTGCCAGCAGCCAACTCCGGGGTGCAGAGCAGTACTTC.

The chain is built from TRBV29-1 and TRBJ2-1, with no clear D. The CDR3 contains 12 residues. V was pared by 6 bases and J by 9 bases, with 15 bases between. Germline loops: CDR1 SQVTM, CDR2 ANQGSEA. CDR3 sequence reads: CSVAKLGIEQFF. The DNA for the CDR3 is TGCAGCGTGGCAAAACTCGGTATTGAGCAGTTCTTC.

Written as DNA, the CDR3 is TGCAGCGTTGGAGGGGCCACGAAGAACACTGAAGCTTTCTTT. Translation gives CSVGGATKNTEAFF. The genes are TRBV29-1 and TRBJ1-1; possibly TRBD1 for D (5 bases). Germline V gene data show CDR1 as SQVTM and CDR2 as ANQGSEA. CDR3 length: 14 residues. V was shortened by 4 bases and J by 1 base, with 13 bases between the two germline ends.

The rearrangement joins TRBV4-2 to TRBJ2-7; D is ambiguous. From germline, CDR1 is LGHNA and CDR2 YNFKEQ. Trimming pared 2 bases from V and 2 bases from J, leaving 7 bases between. The CDR3 length is 13 residues. The CDR3 DNA reads as TGTGCCAGCAGCCAAACCGAAACCTACGAGCAGTACTTC. It is translated as CASSQTETYEQYF.

V gene TRBV28 combines with J gene TRBJ2-3; D may be TRBD2 (6 bases). Germline CDR1 MDHEN, CDR2 SYDVKM. V lost 9 bases and J 2 bases, leaving 21 bases between the germline ends. The CDR3 consists of 16 residues. The CDR3 coding sequence is TGTGCCAGTTTGGGGCGGGACGGAGCACCCACAGATACGCAGTATTTT. It yields the protein CASLGRDGAPTDTQYF.

The CDR3 sequence is CASSLRSFVEADTQYF. CDR3 nucleotide sequence: TGTGCCAGCAGCTTGAGGTCCTTTGTGGAAGCAGATACGCAGTATTTT. J is TRBJ2-3 and V is TRBV5-4, with D uncertain. The CDR3 is made up of 16 amino acids. Germline V gene data show CDR1 as SGHNT and CDR2 as YYREEE (reference sequence). The V end lost 1 base, the J end lost 4 bases, and 16 bases lay between the germline ends.

CDR3 nucleotides: TGTGCCAGCAGTTTATTTTCTGGGACTAGAGGGGTCGAGCAGTACTTC. It codes for CASSLFSGTRGVEQYF. The J gene is TRBJ2-7, the V gene TRBV27; TRBD2 agrees at 8 bases. The V gene end was trimmed by 1 base and the J gene end by 6 bases; junction bases not matched to a gene: 11. Germline values: CDR1 MNHEY, CDR2 SMNVEV (reference sequence). The CDR3 runs 16 residues.

The chain recombines TRBV28 with TRBJ2-1, with D perhaps being TRBD1 or TRBD2 (5 bases each). The CDR3 contains 16 residues. V was cut by 3 bases and J by 2 bases, with 14 bases left in between. CDR1 is MDHEN and CDR2 is SYDVKM in the germline V gene. CDR3 region: CASSFYRDLPYNEQFF. The CDR3 region has the DNA TGTGCCAGCAGTTTTTATCGGGACCTACCCTACAATGAGCAGTTCTTC.

The genes are TRBV2 and TRBJ1-4; 7 bases agree with TRBD1. Germline CDR1 is SNHLY and CDR2 is FYNNEI. The CDR3 length is 13 residues. V lost 8 bases to trimming and J lost 4 bases; unmatched junction nucleotides: 4. CDR3 sequence: CASGGQNNEKLFF. The DNA for the CDR3 is TGTGCCAGCGGGGGACAGAATAATGAAAAACTGTTTTTT. Full variable domain (rest looked up from reference TRBV2 and TRBJ1-4): EPEVTQTPSHQVTQMGQEVILRCVPISNHLYFYWYRQILGQKVEFLVSFYNNEISEKSEIFDDQFSVERPDGSNFTLKIRSTKLEDSAMYFCASGGQNNEKLFFGSGTQLSVL.

The V and J genes are TRBV15 and TRBJ1-4, with D uncertain. The CDR3 contains 15 residues. Per the germline V gene, CDR1 is LNHNV and CDR2 is YYDKDF (reference sequence). V lost 5 bases and J lost 4, with 14 bases in between. In nucleotides, the CDR3 is TGTGCCACCAGCGGCAACAGAATGCTTAATGAAAAACTGTTTTTT. It encodes CATSGNRMLNEKLFF.

In its sample, this clone was seen a few times. The chain has TRBV28 and TRBJ1-1, with D perhaps matching TRBD1 (5 bases). The length of the CDR3 is 13 residues. Germline V gene sequence: CDR1 MDHEN, CDR2 SYDVKM. Trimming removed 8 bases from V and 6 bases from J, with 16 bases in between. The CDR3 sequence is CASSATDSAEAFF. CDR3 nucleotide sequence: TGTGCCAGCTCCGCCACCGACAGCGCTGAAGCTTTCTTT.

The J gene is TRBJ2-1, the V gene TRBV28; D remains unclear. The CDR3 consists of 13 residues. V shed 6 bases and J shed 6 bases, with 12 bases lying between them. Germline-derived CDR1 and CDR2 are MDHEN and SYDVKM. CDR3 nucleotides: TGTGCCAGCAGCAACAGACAATTCAATGAGCAGTTCTTC. Its translation: CASSNRQFNEQFF.

The genes are TRBV7-9 and TRBJ2-7; no reliable D call. Trimming removed 2 bases from V and 3 bases from J, with 20 bases in between. The CDR3 runs to 17 residues. Germline V CDR1 and CDR2: SEHNR, FQNEAQ (reference sequence). CDR3 DNA: TGTGCCAGCAGCTTACCCCCCCAGCCGGCCGCGATCTACGAGCAGTACTTC. Translated: CASSLPPQPAAIYEQYF.

This chain connects TRBV6-5 to TRBJ2-3; D gene unclear. CDR1 and CDR2 from the germline V gene are MNHEY and SVGAGI. V lost 5 bases, J lost 5 bases, and 14 bases lay in between. This CDR3 is built from 14 residues. As DNA, the CDR3 is TGTGCCAGCAGTCCCTCCCGCCTCGTAGATACGCAGTATTTT. The encoded protein is CASSPSRLVDTQYF.

The chain employs TRBV2 and TRBJ2-7, with 8 positions matching TRBD1. This CDR3 region has 14 residues. The V gene end was trimmed by 4 bases and the J gene end by 4 bases; junction bases not matched to a gene: 6. Germline V gives CDR1 SNHLY, CDR2 FYNNEI. CDR3 nucleotides: TGTGCCAGCAGTGTCTTACAGGGGGTGTACGAGCAGTACTTC. Protein sequence: CASSVLQGVYEQYF.

The chain recombines TRBV7-9 with TRBJ2-7, with a weak D call TRBD2 (5 bases). CDR3 size: 15 residues. Trimming took 4 bases from V and 3 from J, leaving 16 bases between them. CDR1 is SEHNR and CDR2 is FQNEAQ in the germline V gene (reference sequence). The CDR3 spells CASSSEELAFYEQYF. In DNA, the CDR3 is TGTGCCAGCAGCTCGGAAGAGCTAGCCTTCTACGAGCAGTACTTC.

V is TRBV27 and J is TRBJ2-3; 11 bases map to TRBD2. CDR3 length equals 18 residues. The V segment lost 5 bases and the J segment 3 bases; nucleotides outside the gene matches: 13. Germline CDR1 reads MNHEY; CDR2 reads SMNVEV (reference sequence). CDR3 DNA sequence: TGTGCCAGCAGTCCCCTCCCACTAGCGGGGGACTCTACAGATACGCAGTATTTT. Translated: CASSPLPLAGDSTDTQYF.

As regards this clone: Other DNA sequences in this specimen translate into the identical CDR3. This chain links TRBV6-5 with TRBJ2-1, with 9 positions matching TRBD2. The CDR3 has 14 amino acids. The V segment lost 4 bases and the J segment 4 bases; nucleotides outside the gene matches: 2. CDR1 and CDR2 from the germline V gene are MNHEY and SVGAGI. The CDR3 loop is CASSFAGGYNEQFF. CDR3 in DNA: TGTGCCAGCAGTTTCGCGGGGGGGTACAATGAGCAGTTCTTC.